A single sample is the source of the 24 T cell receptor beta chains below, sequenced in a study of blood T cell repertoires in COVID-19. Produced via immunoSEQ multiplex PCR; TCRdb's table is partial and in-frame only. The sample records 85,000 to 120,000 clones, over 85% being singletons. Specimen: peripheral blood. Receptor source: a woman aged 45-60 years with COVID-19, enrolled during active disease.

The rearrangement uses TRBV19 and TRBJ2-7; 8 nucleotides line up with TRBD1. The germline gives CDR1 LNHDA, CDR2 SQIVND (reference sequence). Trimming cost V 5 bases and J 2 bases; bases outside gene matches: 8. This CDR3 has 15 amino acids. The CDR3 spells CASSFTTGAPYEQYF. The CDR3, as DNA: TGTGCCAGTAGTTTTACGACAGGGGCCCCCTACGAGCAGTACTTC. The whole variable domain, filled in from reference TRBV19 and TRBJ2-7, reads DGGITQSPKYLFRKEGQNVTLSCEQNLNHDAMYWYRQDPGQGLRLIYYSQIVNDFQKGDIAEGYSVSREKKESFPLTVTSAQKNPTAFYLCASSFTTGAPYEQYFGPGTRLTVT.

The chain joins TRBV10-1 to TRBJ1-2; maybe TRBD1 (6 bases). The CDR3 sequence is 14 residues long. CDR1 WNHNN and CDR2 SYGVQD come from the germline V gene (reference sequence). V lost 8 bases and J 2 bases, leaving 15 bases between the germline ends. The CDR3 region is CASGPPGANYGYTF. DNA of the CDR3: TGCGCCAGCGGGCCTCCAGGGGCGAACTATGGCTACACCTTC.

The CDR3 region is CAWRTRGQLNQPQHF. The CDR3 coding sequence is TGTGCCTGGAGAACTAGAGGTCAGCTCAATCAGCCCCAGCATTTT. The V gene is TRBV30, the J gene TRBJ1-5, with D unclear. V lost 3 bases, J lost 3 bases, and 15 bases lay in between. In germline, CDR1 is GTSNPN, CDR2 SVGIG (reference sequence). This CDR3 is built from 15 residues.

The chain employs TRBV19 and TRBJ2-1, with TRBD2 matching 8 bases. Trimming cost V 7 bases and J 3 bases; bases outside gene matches: 8. CDR1 and CDR2 (germline): LNHDA, SQIVND (reference sequence). The CDR3 covers 15 residues. The CDR3 sequence is CASKPPSGGYNEQFF. The CDR3 DNA reads as TGTGCCAGTAAGCCCCCAAGCGGGGGCTACAATGAGCAGTTCTTC.

As to this clone: Other nucleotide sequences in the sample specify the same CDR3. The DNA for the CDR3 is TGTGCCAGTAGTATTTCCGGACAGGGCGGGGAAAAACTGTTTTTT. Its protein product is CASSISGQGGEKLFF. The chain uses TRBV19 and TRBJ1-4, with 8 positions matching TRBD1. The CDR3 is 15 amino acids. Losses at the gene ends were 3 bases for V and 8 bases for J; bases not matched to a gene: 8. The germline V gene encodes CDR1 LNHDA and CDR2 SQIVND (reference sequence). Full variable domain (remainder filled in from reference TRBV19 and TRBJ1-4): DGGITQSPKYLFRKEGQNVTLSCEQNLNHDAMYWYRQDPGQGLRLIYYSQIVNDFQKGDIAEGYSVSREKKESFPLTVTSAQKNPTAFYLCASSISGQGGEKLFFGSGTQLSVL.

A few counts support this clone. This chain uses TRBV2 with TRBJ1-2; 8 nucleotides align to TRBD1. Germline values: CDR1 SNHLY, CDR2 FYNNEI. The CDR3 sequence is 14 residues long. V trimming: 10 bases; J trimming: 0 bases; junction bases outside the gene matches: 7. This CDR3 is CATGDRRANYGYTF. The CDR3 nucleotides are TGTGCCACCGGGGACAGGAGAGCTAACTATGGCTACACCTTC.

Only one count was recorded for this clone. The chain uses TRBV7-3 and TRBJ2-2; the D gene is possibly TRBD2 (6 bases). Germline assignment: CDR1 SGHTA and CDR2 FQGTGA. V was pared by 5 bases and J by 3 bases, with 10 bases between. This CDR3 spans 14 amino acids. CDR3 bases: TGTGCCAGCAGCGCGGGACTTGACACCGGGGAGCTGTTTTTT. This encodes CASSAGLDTGELFF.

The rearrangement uses TRBV10-2 and TRBJ2-1, with TRBD2 identical over 9 bases. This CDR3 comprises 16 residues. The V gene's germline CDR1 is WSHSY and CDR2 SAAADI. V trimming: 5 bases; J trimming: 0 bases; junction bases outside the gene matches: 5. Here the CDR3 reads CASSYLSGSSYNEQFF. As DNA, the CDR3 is TGCGCCAGCAGTTATCTTAGCGGGAGCTCCTACAATGAGCAGTTCTTC.

The chain uses TRBV27 and TRBJ1-1, with 8 positions matching TRBD1. CDR1 MNHEY and CDR2 SMNVEV come from the germline V gene (reference sequence). V shed 10 bases and J 1 base; nucleotides not matched to a gene: 8. The CDR3 totals 14 residues. The CDR3 nucleotides read TGTGCCATCGGACAGGGTGGAGGGAACACTGAAGCTTTCTTT. Protein product: CAIGQGGGNTEAFF.

This sequence joins TRBV6-4 and TRBJ1-6; 11 bases agree with TRBD1. CDR1 and CDR2 (germline): MRHNA, SNTAGT. The CDR3 length is 18 residues. V lost 0 bases and J lost 10; bases outside the gene matches: 11. This CDR3 is CASSDSSPGQGVSSPLHF. CDR3 DNA: TGTGCCAGCAGTGACTCGAGTCCGGGACAGGGGGTATCGTCACCCCTCCACTTT.

The chain combines TRBV20-1 with TRBJ1-1; possibly TRBD1 for D (5 bases). The CDR3 runs 11 residues. With 3 bases removed from V and 7 bases from J, the gap between germline ends came to 9 bases. Germline V gives CDR1 DFQATT, CDR2 SNEGSKA (reference sequence). As DNA, the CDR3 is TGCAGTGCTAGCGGACACCTTGAAGCTTTCTTT. Its translation is CSASGHLEAFF.

The rearrangement uses TRBV11-2 and TRBJ1-1; 7 positions match TRBD1. CDR3 length: 15 residues. Trimming cost V 7 bases and J 0 bases; bases outside gene matches: 8. Germline CDR1 SGHAT, CDR2 FQNNGV. The CDR3 coding sequence is TGTGCCAGCAACACGGGACAGACCATGAACACTGAAGCTTTCTTT. It yields the protein CASNTGQTMNTEAFF.

This clone was counted only a few times. The chain employs TRBV2 and TRBJ2-3, with D possibly TRBD2 on 7 matching bases. The CDR3 contains 13 residues. V was shortened by 7 bases and J by 10 bases, with 18 bases between the two germline ends. CDR1 is SNHLY, CDR2 FYNNEI, per germline. CDR3 residues: CASTGQKRGPQYF. The CDR3 bases are TGTGCCAGCACCGGACAGAAGCGGGGCCCGCAGTATTTT.

The chain uses TRBV12-5 and TRBJ1-1; the D is unclear. From germline, CDR1 is LGHNT and CDR2 FRNRAP. The CDR3 totals 14 residues. V lost 3 bases to trimming and J lost 3 bases, with 11 bases between them. The chain's CDR3 is CASGFYLRDTEAFF. For the CDR3, the DNA is TGTGCTAGTGGTTTCTACCTACGAGACACTGAAGCTTTCTTT.

In this sample, this clone turned up once. This CDR3 reads CASSFETGGGTGELFF. The CDR3 DNA reads TGCGCCAGCAGCTTCGAGACAGGGGGAGGGACCGGGGAGCTGTTTTTT. This sequence joins TRBV5-1 and TRBJ2-2, with TRBD1 matching 9 bases. Germline-derived CDR1 and CDR2 are SGHRS and YFSETQ. V was clipped by 2 bases and J by 5 bases; unmatched bases: 7. The CDR3 covers 16 residues.

The chain joins TRBV7-9 to TRBJ2-7, with D perhaps TRBD1 (5 bases). In germline, CDR1 is SEHNR, CDR2 FQNEAQ (reference sequence). The length of the CDR3 is 14 residues. Trimming stripped 1 base from V and 0 bases from J, with 7 bases between. The CDR3: CASSLVQASYEQYF. CDR3 in DNA: TGTGCCAGCAGCTTAGTACAGGCCTCCTACGAGCAGTACTTC.

The CDR3 DNA sequence: TGTGCCAGCTCAGGGACAGGGGGCAACGAGCAGTACGTC. Protein sequence: CASSGTGGNEQYV. The chain recombines TRBV18 with TRBJ2-7, with 12 bases aligning to TRBD1. The V segment lost 5 bases and the J segment 5 bases; nucleotides outside the gene matches: 1. The CDR3 covers 13 residues. Germline values: CDR1 KGHSH, CDR2 LQKENI.

The V and J genes are TRBV19 and TRBJ2-7; the match to TRBD1 covers 7 bases. The length of the CDR3 is 16 residues. Germline values: CDR1 LNHDA, CDR2 SQIVND (reference sequence). The V and J ends lost 5 bases and 4 bases, in that order; junction bases with no gene match: 14. The DNA for the CDR3 is TGTGCCAGTAGTCTCCCTTCGTCGGGACAGAAATACGAGCAGTACTTC. Protein: CASSLPSSGQKYEQYF.

This clone was detected once. V usage is TRBV30 and J usage is TRBJ1-2; 7 nucleotides agree with TRBD1. The CDR3 is made up of 13 amino acids. Germline V gene data show CDR1 as GTSNPN and CDR2 as SVGIG (reference sequence). V was pared by 5 bases and J by 3 bases, with 6 bases of the junction left unmatched. The CDR3 sequence: CAWGGQSYYGYTF. CDR3 nucleotides: TGTGCCTGGGGGGGACAGTCTTACTATGGCTACACCTTC.

The V and J genes are TRBV4-3 and TRBJ1-2, with 9 positions matching TRBD1. The CDR3 has 15 residues. CDR1 is LGHNA, CDR2 YSLEER, per germline. J was trimmed by 5 bases and V by 4 bases; bases with no gene match: 8. DNA of the CDR3: TGCGCCAGCAGCCGCCAACAGGGGGCAGGGTATGGCTACACCTTC. Protein: CASSRQQGAGYGYTF.

This sequence joins TRBV30 and TRBJ1-6, with D maybe TRBD1 (6 bases). This CDR3 contains 15 residues. Germline-derived CDR1 and CDR2 are GTSNPN and SVGIG (reference sequence). V was shortened by 3 bases and J by 7 bases, with 16 bases between the two germline ends. CDR3 sequence reads: CAWRILTGQNSPLHF. The CDR3 DNA reads as TGTGCCTGGAGGATATTGACAGGCCAGAATTCACCCCTCCACTTT.

This clone was found once. V and J are TRBV28 and TRBJ2-3, with no clear D. Germline V gene sequence: CDR1 MDHEN, CDR2 SYDVKM. The CDR3 sequence is 15 residues long. With 3 bases removed from V and 9 bases from J, the gap between germline ends came to 19 bases. The CDR3: CASSFSRVAGTTQYF. DNA for the CDR3: TGTGCCAGCAGTTTTAGCCGCGTAGCTGGCACCACGCAGTATTTT.

V usage is TRBV12-5 and J usage is TRBJ1-6; D gene unclear. This CDR3 spans 15 amino acids. Looked up from germline, CDR1 is LGHNT and CDR2 is FRNRAP. V lost 7 bases and J lost 0, with 10 bases in between. For the CDR3, the DNA is TGTGCTAGTGCTCAAGCGAGCTCCTATAATTCACCCCTCCACTTT. Its protein product is CASAQASSYNSPLHF.

This clone was recorded only once. Distinct nucleotide sequences in the sample also encode this CDR3. The CDR3 loop reads CASSIGGNGYTF. In DNA, the CDR3 is TGTGCCAGTAGTATTGGAGGGAATGGCTACACCTTC. The rearrangement joins TRBV19 to TRBJ1-2; D remains unclear. The CDR3 runs to 12 residues. V was clipped by 3 bases and J by 6 bases, with 8 bases between them. Germline lookup yields CDR1 LNHDA and CDR2 SQIVND (reference sequence).